These 17 T cell receptor beta chains were sequenced from one sample in a study of chronic HIV infection and antiretroviral therapy. TCRdb reprocessed the 5' RACE reads via MiXCR and lists one record per CDR3 protein. Here the sample spans roughly 39,000 distinct CDR3 sequences, roughly 8.8% being singletons. The sequenced sample consisted of peripheral blood. Source of these receptors: an adult who had HIV and had not received antiretroviral therapy, or was an uninfected healthy control (not recorded which).

There are many counts of this clonotype. J is TRBJ1-5 and V is TRBV21-1; the D call of TRBD1 is as the table states it, not checked on the DNA. TRBV21-1 is designated a pseudogene. This CDR3 spans 16 amino acids. The CDR3 here is CASSKSATGLNQPQHF. DNA for the CDR3: TGTGCCAGCAGCAAATCGGCGACAGGGCTCAATCAGCCCCAGCATTTT.

The gene calls are TRBV6-1 and TRBJ1-1, with D possibly being TRBD1 (5 bases). V lost 4 bases and J lost 3, with 9 bases in between. The CDR3 consists of 13 residues. Germline CDR1 is MNHNS and CDR2 is SASEGT. The CDR3: CASSVGDHTEAFF. The DNA for the CDR3 is TGTGCCAGCAGTGTGGGGGACCACACTGAAGCTTTCTTT.

The table lists this clonotype with many counts. V and J are TRBV10-3 and TRBJ2-1; D gene ambiguous. Germline V gene sequence: CDR1 ENHRY, CDR2 SYGVKD. V lost 3 bases and J 0 bases, leaving 6 bases between the germline ends. The length of the CDR3 is 14 residues. The CDR3 spells CAISDKSSYNEQFF. The CDR3 DNA follows: TGTGCCATCAGTGACAAGAGCTCCTACAATGAGCAGTTCTTC.

This clonotype showed up many times. The V and J genes are TRBV4-3 and TRBJ2-7; D remains unclear. CDR1 is LGHNA and CDR2 is YSLEER in the germline V gene. V lost 0 bases, J lost 2 bases, and 8 bases lay in between. This CDR3 has 14 residues. CDR3 DNA sequence: TGCGCCAGCAGCCAAGACTCGTACACCTACGAGCAGTACTTC. This sequence encodes CASSQDSYTYEQYF.

J is TRBJ2-2 and V is TRBV6-1; D gene ambiguous. The V gene lost 5 bases and the J gene lost 4 bases, with 5 bases spanning the gap. Germline assignment: CDR1 MNHNS and CDR2 SASEGT. The CDR3 has 12 residues. CDR3 DNA sequence: TGTGCCAGCAGTCTAACCACCGGGGAGCTGTTTTTT. This gives the protein CASSLTTGELFF.

The genes are TRBV4-3 and TRBJ2-1, with TRBD2 identical over 7 bases. Germline V gives CDR1 LGHNA, CDR2 YSLEER. The length of the CDR3 is 17 residues. With 3 bases clipped from V and 3 bases from J, the junction kept 11 bases outside the gene matches. Written as DNA, the CDR3 is TGCGCCAGCAGCCAGATATATCTAGCGGAGAACTACAATGAGCAGTTCTTC. This codes for CASSQIYLAENYNEQFF.

The rearrangement uses TRBV25-1 and TRBJ2-1; the D gene is possibly TRBD1 (5 bases). CDR1 is MGHDK and CDR2 is SYGVNS in the germline V gene. The CDR3 length is 14 residues. Trimming stripped 8 bases from V and 7 bases from J, with 18 bases between. CDR3 sequence reads: CASSSRFPGNEQFF. The CDR3 DNA reads as TGTGCCAGCTCAAGTCGGTTCCCAGGGAATGAGCAGTTCTTC.

The chain joins TRBV5-1 to TRBJ2-5; TRBD1 matches 7 bases. The V segment lost 3 bases and the J segment 4 bases; nucleotides outside the gene matches: 3. Germline V gene lookup returns CDR1 SGHRS and CDR2 YFSETQ. The CDR3 has 13 residues. The CDR3 DNA follows: TGCGCCAGCAGCTCGAGGACAGGAGAGACCCAGTACTTC. Protein: CASSSRTGETQYF.

This chain joins TRBV6-5 and TRBJ1-1; maybe TRBD1 (6 bases). The CDR3 is 12 residues long. The V gene lost 4 bases and the J gene lost 12 bases, with 15 bases spanning the gap. Germline assignment: CDR1 MNHEY and CDR2 SVGAGI. The CDR3 nucleotides read TGTGCCAGCAGTTCTATAAGGACAGAAACTTTCTTT. Translated, it gives CASSSIRTETFF.

In this sample, this clonotype turned up a few times. The chain employs TRBV5-1 and TRBJ2-7; TRBD2 matches 9 bases. CDR1 is SGHRS, CDR2 YFSETQ, per germline. The CDR3 totals 15 residues. V was pared by 0 bases and J by 2 bases, with 3 bases of the junction left unmatched. The CDR3 region is CASSLASGTTYEQYF. CDR3 in DNA: TGCGCCAGCAGCTTGGCTAGCGGGACCACCTACGAGCAGTACTTC. Drawing the rest from reference TRBV5-1 and TRBJ2-7, the complete variable domain is KAGVTQTPRYLIKTRGQQVTLSCSPISGHRSVSWYQQTPGQGLQFLFEYFSETQRNKGNFPGRFSGRQFSNSRSEMNVSTLELGDSALYLCASSLASGTTYEQYFGPGTRLTVT.

About this clonotype itself: A much larger clone differs by one base, so this may be a read error. This is likely a read error, given that the CDR3 carries no conserved phenylalanine or tryptophan at its end. The J gene is TRBJ2-7, the V gene TRBV4-2; no definite D call. Germline V CDR1 and CDR2: LGHNA, YNFKEQ. The CDR3 sequence is 16 residues long. V lost 0 bases and J 0 bases, leaving 12 bases between the germline ends. This CDR3 is CASSQDTAQNSYEQYL. The CDR3 region has the DNA TGTGCCAGCAGCCAAGATACGGCCCAGAACTCCTACGAGCAGTACTTA.

This clonotype has a single count. V is TRBV30 and J is TRBJ2-1; no reliable D call. Per the germline V gene, CDR1 is GTSNPN and CDR2 is SVGIG (reference sequence). The germline V and J ends were trimmed by 2 bases and 2 bases, with 10 bases remaining between them. This CDR3 has 14 amino acids. The CDR3 sequence: CAWSLISAYNEQFF. DNA for the CDR3: TGTGCCTGGAGTTTGATATCGGCCTACAATGAGCAGTTCTTC. The whole variable domain, remainder taken from reference TRBV30 and TRBJ2-1, is SQTIHQWPATLVQPVGSPLSLECTVEGTSNPNLYWYRQAAGRGLQLLFYSVGIGQISSEVPQNLSASRPQDRQFILSSKKLLLSDSGFYLCAWSLISAYNEQFFGPGTRLTVL.

The table lists this clonotype with a few counts. A read error may account for a junction end that differs from germline. The V gene is TRBV10-3, the J gene TRBJ2-7, with TRBD2 matching 7 bases. The CDR3 extends over 13 amino acids. CDR1 and CDR2 from the germline V gene are ENHRY and SYGVKD. The CDR3 is CVIGASGNYEQYF. CDR3 nucleotides: TGTGTCATCGGGGCCAGCGGGAACTACGAGCAGTACTTC.

This clonotype was seen ten or more times. The J gene is TRBJ2-1, the V gene TRBV9; TRBD1 agrees at 9 bases. Germline values: CDR1 SGDLS, CDR2 YYNGEE. The CDR3 is made up of 16 amino acids. Trimming took 3 bases from V and 0 from J; bases not matched to a gene: 4. The CDR3 DNA follows: TGTGCCAGCAGCGAGACGGGACAGGGCTCCTACAATGAGCAGTTCTTC. Translation: CASSETGQGSYNEQFF. Full variable domain (missing parts from reference TRBV9 and TRBJ2-1): DSGVTQTPKHLITATGQRVTLRCSPRSGDLSVYWYQQSLDQGLQFLIQYYNGEERAKGNILERFSAQQFPDLHSELNLSSLELGDSALYFCASSETGQGSYNEQFFGPGTRLTVL.

This clonotype turned up a few times. The chain carries TRBV28 and TRBJ2-7; 7 bases align to TRBD2. CDR1 and CDR2 from the germline V gene are MDHEN and SYDVKM. Trimming took 1 base from V and 1 from J; bases not matched to a gene: 1. This CDR3 is 14 amino acids long. In DNA, the CDR3 is TGTGCCAGCAGTTTATCCGGGGGGTCCTACGAGCAGTACTTC. Protein product: CASSLSGGSYEQYF.

The chain employs TRBV10-3 and TRBJ2-7; 9 nucleotides match TRBD2. Trimming cost V 6 bases and J 5 bases; bases outside gene matches: 8. Germline CDR1 is ENHRY and CDR2 is SYGVKD. The CDR3 has 14 amino acids. The CDR3 is CAIRPLAGNHEQYF. DNA for the CDR3: TGTGCCATCAGGCCTCTAGCGGGAAACCACGAGCAGTACTTC.

This clonotype was detected many times. The chain employs TRBV28 and TRBJ2-7; possibly TRBD1 for D (5 bases). V lost 5 bases and J 5 bases, leaving 10 bases between the germline ends. The V gene's germline CDR1 is MDHEN and CDR2 SYDVKM. The CDR3 length is 12 residues. The CDR3 loop reads CASSKGLDEQYF. The CDR3 DNA follows: TGTGCCAGCAGTAAGGGGCTCGACGAGCAGTACTTC.